This TCR beta chain was found in a study of T-cell memory formation after mild COVID-19. Study outcomes and limitations: Contracting CD4+ clones sat mainly in CM and EM; CD8+ in EMRA.

TCRdb reprocessed the 5' RACE reads with MiXCR, giving one entry per CDR3 protein. The sample has fewer than 650,000 distinct CDR3 sequences, 17% seen once; the top ten hold roughly 8%. In regard to this clonotype: The antigen remains unidentified.

V lost 0 bases to trimming and J lost 7 bases; unmatched junction nucleotides: 11. The CDR3 spans 17 residues. In germline, CDR1 is MGHRA, CDR2 YSYEKL. The gene calls are TRBV4-1 and TRBJ1-2, with 10 bases lining up with TRBD1. The TCR comes from an adult woman who had mild COVID-19 (a few samples of this study predate the infection). Cell type and time point are not known. The sequenced material came from PBMCs or a T cell subset sorted from them (not recorded which). CDR3 sequence (DNA): TGCGCCAGCAGCCAAGATCTCACCCGGACAGGGGGTTCTGGCTACACCTTC. Translating it yields CASSQDLTRTGGSGYTF.